These 16 T cell receptor beta chains came from one sample sequenced in a study of PD-1 blockade in mismatch repair-deficient tumors. Profiled with immunoSEQ multiplex PCR; TCRdb holds only in-frame clones, not every one. The sample lists 40,000 to 60,000 clones; around four fifths were seen once. The sequences come from peripheral blood, collected 4 weeks after starting pembrolizumab. All receptors come from an adult with mismatch repair-deficient cancer.

The chain uses TRBV12-5 and TRBJ2-1; D may be TRBD2 (5 bases). The V gene's germline CDR1 is LGHNT and CDR2 FRNRAP. Trimming stripped 0 bases from V and 8 bases from J, with 11 bases between. The CDR3 totals 14 residues. The CDR3 DNA follows: TGTGCTAGTGGTTTGGTACGTTCGGGGTATGAGCAGTTCTTC. This translates into CASGLVRSGYEQFF. The full variable domain, with the rest looked up from reference TRBV12-5 and TRBJ2-1, is DARVTQTPRHKVTEMGQEVTMRCQPILGHNTVFWYRQTMMQGLELLAYFRNRAPLDDSGMPKDRFSAEMPDATLATLKIQPSEPRDSAVYFCASGLVRSGYEQFFGPGTRLTVL.

V is TRBV7-6 and J is TRBJ2-7; weak D call: TRBD2 (7 bases). Looked up from germline, CDR1 is SGHVS and CDR2 is FNYEAQ. The V and J ends lost 4 bases and 2 bases respectively, with 12 bases between them. CDR3 length equals 14 residues. The CDR3 coding sequence is TGTGCCAGCAGCTCCCAAGGGGGGGCCTACGAGCAGTACTTC. It encodes CASSSQGGAYEQYF.

The chain is built from TRBV27 and TRBJ1-2; D unclear. Germline CDR1 is MNHEY and CDR2 is SMNVEV (reference sequence). The CDR3 runs to 13 residues. V shed 6 bases and J shed 0 bases, with 8 bases lying between them. This chain's CDR3 is CASRDRANYGYTF. In DNA form, the CDR3 reads TGTGCCAGCAGAGACCGAGCTAACTATGGCTACACCTTC.

The V call is TRBV11-2, the J call TRBJ2-3; perhaps TRBD2 as D (5 bases). Germline V lookup: CDR1 SGHAT, CDR2 FQNNGV. The V end lost 5 bases, the J end lost 7 bases, and 19 bases lay between the germline ends. The CDR3 length is 15 residues. CDR3 sequence (DNA): TGTGCCAGCAGCATGACTACCCGGAGTGGGTATACGCAGTATTTT. Translated, it gives CASSMTTRSGYTQYF.

The CDR3 here is CASSLGAGIFTDTQYF. CDR3 nucleotides: TGCGCCAGCAGCTTGGGAGCGGGGATTTTCACAGATACGCAGTATTTT. The genes are TRBV5-1 and TRBJ2-3; 7 nucleotides line up with TRBD2. Germline V lookup: CDR1 SGHRS, CDR2 YFSETQ. J was trimmed by 2 bases and V by 0 bases; bases with no gene match: 6. The CDR3 contains 16 residues.

J is TRBJ1-3 and V is TRBV7-9; the match to TRBD1 covers 7 bases. The CDR3 contains 16 residues. J gave up 3 bases and V 1 base, and 6 bases lay outside the gene matches. Germline V CDR1 and CDR2: SEHNR, FQNEAQ (reference sequence). This chain's CDR3 is CASSLDRGSVGNTIYF. The CDR3 DNA follows: TGTGCCAGCAGCTTAGACAGGGGTTCTGTTGGAAACACCATATATTTT.

This chain links TRBV20-1 with TRBJ2-7, with D unresolved. Per germline, CDR1 DFQATT and CDR2 SNEGSKA (reference sequence). V lost 3 bases and J lost 6, with 9 bases in between. The CDR3 extends over 11 amino acids. The CDR3 here is CSASLSAEQYF. The CDR3, as DNA: TGCAGTGCTAGTTTAAGCGCCGAGCAGTACTTC.

V is TRBV4-2 and J is TRBJ2-1, with 13 bases fitting TRBD2. The germline gives CDR1 LGHNA, CDR2 YNFKEQ. Trimming removed 4 bases from V and 9 bases from J; junction bases left unmatched: 6. The CDR3 contains 15 residues. CDR3 sequence: CASSPGLAGQGEQFF. CDR3 in DNA: TGTGCCAGCAGCCCGGGACTAGCGGGACAGGGTGAGCAGTTCTTC.

In its sample, this clone was seen once. V gene TRBV5-1 combines with J gene TRBJ2-1; D possibly corresponds to TRBD2 (6 bases). V was shortened by 4 bases and J by 5 bases, with 10 bases between the two germline ends. The CDR3 is made up of 13 amino acids. In germline, CDR1 is SGHRS, CDR2 YFSETQ. The chain's CDR3 is CASSPDYHNEQFF. In DNA form, the CDR3 reads TGCGCCAGCAGCCCGGACTATCACAATGAGCAGTTCTTC.

V is TRBV7-9 and J is TRBJ2-1; D is unresolved. CDR1 and CDR2 from the germline V gene are SEHNR and FQNEAQ (reference sequence). The ends were cut back, 4 bases at V and 7 bases at J, with 8 bases in the middle. CDR3 size: 12 residues. The DNA for the CDR3 is TGTGCCAGCAGCTGGTTGGGGAATGAGCAGTTCTTC. It is translated as CASSWLGNEQFF.

This clone was recorded a few times. The chain has TRBV19 and TRBJ2-2; D is unresolved. V lost 6 bases, J lost 8 bases, and 10 bases lay in between. The germline gives CDR1 LNHDA, CDR2 SQIVND (reference sequence). The CDR3 is made up of 12 amino acids. This CDR3 reads CASREIVGELFF. DNA of the CDR3: TGTGCCAGTAGGGAAATAGTGGGGGAGCTGTTTTTT.

The chain employs TRBV9 and TRBJ2-7; D tentatively reads TRBD1 or TRBD2 (5 bases each). The germline V gene has CDR1 SGDLS and CDR2 YYNGEE. This CDR3 region has 14 residues. Trimming cost V 4 bases and J 3 bases, with 14 bases left between them. The CDR3 sequence is CASSLRDGNYEQYF. Here the CDR3 DNA reads TGTGCCAGCAGCCTCCGGGACGGGAACTACGAGCAGTACTTC.

This clone was seen a handful of times. This rearrangement joins TRBV19 to TRBJ2-7, with 8 bases that match TRBD1. J gave up 3 bases and V 5 bases, and 6 bases lay outside the gene matches. The CDR3 sequence is 14 residues long. Per the germline V gene, CDR1 is LNHDA and CDR2 is SQIVND (reference sequence). CDR3 nucleotide sequence: TGTGCCAGTAGTGCAGGACAGGGATTCTACGAGCAGTACTTC. Translated: CASSAGQGFYEQYF.

The chain couples TRBV11-2 to TRBJ2-1, with 9 bases matching TRBD2. Germline-derived CDR1 and CDR2 are SGHAT and FQNNGV. CDR3 length equals 14 residues. V lost 7 bases and J lost 5; bases outside the gene matches: 6. The CDR3 sequence is CASKLAGDHNEQFF. The DNA for the CDR3 is TGTGCCAGCAAATTAGCGGGGGATCACAATGAGCAGTTCTTC.

The rearrangement joins TRBV28 to TRBJ1-1; TRBD1 might be the D (6 bases). V was clipped by 3 bases and J by 4 bases, with 12 bases between them. The CDR3 length is 14 residues. Germline V lookup: CDR1 MDHEN, CDR2 SYDVKM. The chain's CDR3 is CASSFGGLSTEAFF. CDR3 coding DNA: TGTGCCAGCAGTTTCGGGGGGCTGAGCACTGAAGCTTTCTTT.

This clone was seen more than once but under ten times. This sequence joins TRBV7-9 and TRBJ2-1; no reliable D call. From germline, CDR1 is SEHNR and CDR2 FQNEAQ (reference sequence). The CDR3 loop spans 14 amino acids. V was trimmed by 5 bases and J by 0 bases, leaving 8 bases between them. CDR3 sequence: CASSGLSSYNEQFF. CDR3 nucleotides: TGTGCCAGCAGCGGGTTAAGCTCCTACAATGAGCAGTTCTTC.